The sequence of this T cell receptor (beta chain) was determined in a study of OX40 agonist ivuxolimab in advanced cancers. Study-level results: At doses 0.1 to 3.0 mg/kg, CD4+ and CD8+ clones expanded. What antigens the expanded peripheral T cells recognized was never established.

V gave up 2 bases and J gave up 4 bases, with 9 bases separating them. Germline CDR1 and CDR2: LNHDA and SQIVND (reference sequence). This CDR3 spans 14 amino acids. To note about this clone: The antigen remains unidentified.

If patients had autoimmune disease history or systemic immunosuppression, they were excluded. The method was immunoSEQ multiplex PCR; TCRdb's version includes in-frame clones alone and lacks a portion of them. The sample shows about 100,000 clones, around 90% of them seen only once. The source was CD4+ or CD8+ T cells sorted from blood, collected in a trial of the OX40 agonist ivuxolimab. The rearrangement uses TRBV19 and TRBJ1-3; D perhaps matches TRBD1 (5 bases). This receptor was obtained from an adult with an advanced solid tumor such as melanoma, head and neck, liver or kidney cancer. The CDR3 spells CASSIPQEGNTIYF. Written as DNA, the CDR3 is TGTGCCAGTAGTATACCACAGGAAGGAAACACCATATATTTT.